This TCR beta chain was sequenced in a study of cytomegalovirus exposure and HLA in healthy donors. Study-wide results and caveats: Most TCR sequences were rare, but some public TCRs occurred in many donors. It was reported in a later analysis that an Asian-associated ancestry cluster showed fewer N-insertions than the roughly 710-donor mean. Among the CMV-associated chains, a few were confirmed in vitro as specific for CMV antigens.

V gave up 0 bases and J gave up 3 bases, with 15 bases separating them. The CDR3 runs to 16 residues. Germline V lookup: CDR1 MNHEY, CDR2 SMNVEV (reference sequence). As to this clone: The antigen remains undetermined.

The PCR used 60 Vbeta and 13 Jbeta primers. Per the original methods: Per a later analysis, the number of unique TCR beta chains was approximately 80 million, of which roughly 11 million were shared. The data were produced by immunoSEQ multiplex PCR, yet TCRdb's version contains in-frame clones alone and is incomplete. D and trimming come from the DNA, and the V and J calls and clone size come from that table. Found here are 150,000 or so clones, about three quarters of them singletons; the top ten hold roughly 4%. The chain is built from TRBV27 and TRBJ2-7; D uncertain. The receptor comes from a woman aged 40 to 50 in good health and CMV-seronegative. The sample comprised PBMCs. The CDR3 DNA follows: TGTGCCAGCAGTTTATCGCTCGCCCCCAGGATCTACGAGCAGTACTTC. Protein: CASSLSLAPRIYEQYF.